This is a list of T cell receptor beta chains from one sample in a study of blood T cell repertoires in COVID-19. Measured with immunoSEQ multiplex PCR; TCRdb has only the in-frame clones, and not every one. The table records roughly 340,000 clones, more than 70% of them present only once. Sequenced: PBMCs or T cells enriched from blood (not recorded which). These receptors were obtained from a man aged 35-49 years in a cohort exposed to, infected with or recovered from COVID-19 (not recorded which). Each CDR3 is given with its conserved first and last residue. A D gene is named only where the DNA matches it firmly. The size entry is marked missing in some rows and otherwise reads once, few, many or a size class.

v_gene	d_gene	j_gene	abundance	CDR3nt	CDR3aa
TRBV20-1	.	TRBJ1-2	.	TGCAGTGCTAGGGAGACCGATGGCTACACCTTC	CSARETDGYTF
TRBV2	TRBD1	TRBJ1-4	.	TGTGCCAGCAGTTTCGACAGGGGGAATGAAAAACTGTTTTTT	CASSFDRGNEKLFF
TRBV27	.	TRBJ2-4	.	TGTGCCAGCAGGAGGGGGAGAGGAGGCAAAAACATTCAGTACTTC	CASRRGRGGKNIQYF
TRBV10-3	TRBD1	TRBJ2-2	.	TGTGCCATCAGGGAGACAGGGTCGAACACCGGGGAGCTGTTTTTT	CAIRETGSNTGELFF
TRBV4-1	.	TRBJ2-4	once	TGCGCCAGCAGCAGGGACAATGCAAAAAACATTCAGTACTTC	CASSRDNAKNIQYF
TRBV5-1	TRBD2	TRBJ2-2	.	TGCGCCAGCAGCCCCGGCGGGGTAGCGGGAGTTGGGGAGCTGTTTTTT	CASSPGGVAGVGELFF
TRBV5-1	.	TRBJ2-2	.	TGCGCCAGCAGCTTGACTAGCATCTCAGCCTTGAACACCGGGGAGCTGTTTTTT	CASSLTSISALNTGELFF
TRBV7-9	.	TRBJ1-1	.	TGTGCCAGCAGCTTGACAGGCAGGACTGAAGCTTTCTTT	CASSLTGRTEAFF
TRBV19	TRBD1	TRBJ1-1	.	TGTGCCAGTAGCATACAGGGGGTCTGGACTGAAGCTTTCTTT	CASSIQGVWTEAFF
TRBV27	TRBD1	TRBJ2-1	few	TGTGCCAGCAGTAAGCTCCGGGACAGGGACAATGAGCAGTTCTTC	CASSKLRDRDNEQFF